The next 2 T cell receptor beta chains were all read from a single sample in a study of technical replicates of blood from several donors. Generated by immunoSEQ multiplex PCR, the TCRdb table keeps only in-frame clones and is missing some. The sample has roughly 68,000 clones, roughly nine tenths seen once; the top ten hold approximately 0.4%. Sequences were obtained from T cells isolated from PBMCs. These receptors were collected from a human donor in good health.

J is TRBJ2-1 and V is TRBV2; 9 bases match TRBD2. Germline V lookup: CDR1 SNHLY, CDR2 FYNNEI. There are 14 residues in the CDR3. Germline trimming cut 3 bases from V and 5 bases from J; bases unmatched to any gene: 2. The CDR3 bases are TGTGCCAGCAGTGATCCTAGCGGGAACAATGAGCAGTTCTTC. Translation gives CASSDPSGNNEQFF.

The rearrangement links TRBV15 to TRBJ2-1; a weak D match, TRBD2 (5 bases). V lost 8 bases and J 1 base, leaving 12 bases between the germline ends. CDR1 is LNHNV and CDR2 is YYDKDF in the germline V gene (reference sequence). The CDR3 loop spans 14 amino acids. CDR3 sequence reads: CATDSVGSYNEQFF. CDR3 in DNA: TGTGCCACCGATAGCGTTGGTTCCTACAATGAGCAGTTCTTC. The variable domain in full, completed from reference TRBV15 and TRBJ2-1, reads DAMVIQNPRYQVTQFGKPVTLSCSQTLNHNVMYWYQQKSSQAPKLLFHYYDKDFNNEADTPDNFQSRRPNTSFCFLDIRSPGLGDTAMYLCATDSVGSYNEQFFGPGTRLTVL.